This T cell receptor beta chain stems from a study of T cell responses to AZD1222 COVID-19 vaccine. General study findings and limits: The study identified only five or six AZD1222 recipients as seropositive at baseline. Mostly white British, mostly female donors; authors suggested clonal diversity may be underestimated. Repertoire sampling was restricted to post-peak T cell response timepoints. Along spike, vaccine-associated CD4 TCRs were found throughout, with dominance at 160-218 and 743-854.

The assay was immunoSEQ multiplex PCR, and TCRdb's table has in-frame clones only and misses some. The repertoire consists of about 120,000 clones, with approximately 90% occurring once and the leading ten covering 3.5%. From germline, CDR1 is LNHNV and CDR2 YYDKDF (reference sequence). The CDR3 contains 17 residues. With 0 bases removed from V and 4 bases from J, the gap between germline ends came to 18 bases. This clone was recorded once. As yet, its antigen is unknown. The gene calls are TRBV15 and TRBJ1-2; TRBD1 is a possible D gene (5 bases). The source was peripheral blood, collected 28 days after the second AZD1222 dose. The source of this sequence is an adult who received the AZD1222 COVID-19 vaccine. The CDR3 DNA reads TGTGCCACCAGCAGAGAAGTGGTCTACAGGAATTCCTATGGCTACACCTTC. It codes for CATSREVVYRNSYGYTF.